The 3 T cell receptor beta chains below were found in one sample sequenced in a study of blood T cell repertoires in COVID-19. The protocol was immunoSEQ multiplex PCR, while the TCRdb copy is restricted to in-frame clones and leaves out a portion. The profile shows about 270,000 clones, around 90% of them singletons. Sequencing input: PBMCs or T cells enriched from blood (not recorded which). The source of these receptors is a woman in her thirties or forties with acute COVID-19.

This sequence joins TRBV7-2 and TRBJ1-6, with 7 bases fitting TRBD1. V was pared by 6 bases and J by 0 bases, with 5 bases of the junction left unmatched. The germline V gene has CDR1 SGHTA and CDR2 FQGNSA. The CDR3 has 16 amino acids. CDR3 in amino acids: CASSLQGSSYNSPLHF. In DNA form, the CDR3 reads TGTGCCAGCAGTTTACAGGGGAGCTCCTATAATTCACCCCTCCACTTT.

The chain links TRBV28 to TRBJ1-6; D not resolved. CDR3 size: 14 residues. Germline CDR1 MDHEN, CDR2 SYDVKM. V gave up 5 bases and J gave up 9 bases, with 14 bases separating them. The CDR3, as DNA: TGTGCCAGCAGTCCCACTAAAACTGGTTCACCCCTCCACTTT. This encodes CASSPTKTGSPLHF.

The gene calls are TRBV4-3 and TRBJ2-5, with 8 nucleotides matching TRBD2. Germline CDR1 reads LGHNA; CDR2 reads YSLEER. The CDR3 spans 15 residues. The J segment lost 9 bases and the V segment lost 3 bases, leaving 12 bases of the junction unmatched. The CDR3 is CASSHGRERLGAQYF. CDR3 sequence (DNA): TGCGCCAGCAGCCACGGGAGGGAGCGGCTGGGGGCCCAGTACTTC.